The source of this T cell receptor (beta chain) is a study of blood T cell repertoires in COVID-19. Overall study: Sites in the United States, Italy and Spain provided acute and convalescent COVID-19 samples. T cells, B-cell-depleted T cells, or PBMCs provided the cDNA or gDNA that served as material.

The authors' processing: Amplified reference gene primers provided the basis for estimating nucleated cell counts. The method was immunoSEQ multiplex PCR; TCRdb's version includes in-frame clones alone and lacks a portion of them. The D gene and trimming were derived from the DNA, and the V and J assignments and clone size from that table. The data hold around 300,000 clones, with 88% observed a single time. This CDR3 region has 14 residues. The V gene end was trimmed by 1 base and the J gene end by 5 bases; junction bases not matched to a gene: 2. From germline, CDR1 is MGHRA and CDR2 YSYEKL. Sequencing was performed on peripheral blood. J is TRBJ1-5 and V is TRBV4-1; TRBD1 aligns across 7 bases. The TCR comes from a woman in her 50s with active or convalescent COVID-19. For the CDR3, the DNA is TGCGCCAGCAGCCAAGGGACAGGTTATCAGCCCCAGCATTTT. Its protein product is CASSQGTGYQPQHF.